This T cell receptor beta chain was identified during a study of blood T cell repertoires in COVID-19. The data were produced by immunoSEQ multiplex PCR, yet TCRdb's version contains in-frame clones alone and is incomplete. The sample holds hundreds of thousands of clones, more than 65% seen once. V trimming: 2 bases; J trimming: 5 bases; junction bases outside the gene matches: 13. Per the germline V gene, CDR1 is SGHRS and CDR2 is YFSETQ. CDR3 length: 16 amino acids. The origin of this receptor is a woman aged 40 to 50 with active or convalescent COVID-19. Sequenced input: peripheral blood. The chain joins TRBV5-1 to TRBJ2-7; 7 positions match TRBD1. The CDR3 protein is CASSLPQRGRRNEQYF. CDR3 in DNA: TGCGCCAGCAGCTTACCTCAAAGGGGGCGCAGAAACGAGCAGTACTTC.